One sample yielded the 16 T cell receptor beta chains listed below, sequenced in a study of blood T cell repertoires in COVID-19. Some clones are missing from TCRdb's copy, which holds only in-frame ones; the method was immunoSEQ multiplex PCR. The table includes around 83,000 clones, more than 85% detected once. Sequencing was done on a sample of peripheral blood. The receptors derive from a man at least 80 years old with active or convalescent COVID-19.

The rearrangement joins TRBV6-6 to TRBJ1-3, with 8 bases matching TRBD1. J gave up 1 base and V 5 bases, and 10 bases lay outside the gene matches. There are 17 residues in the CDR3. CDR1 is MNHNY and CDR2 is SVGAGI in the germline V gene (reference sequence). CDR3 in DNA: TGTGCCAGCAGTCCTACCGGGACAGGTCGATCTGGAAACACCATATATTTT. Translation gives CASSPTGTGRSGNTIYF.

The V call is TRBV2, the J call TRBJ1-4; D perhaps matches TRBD1 (5 bases). The CDR3 is 14 amino acids. V dropped 4 bases and J dropped 6 bases, with 12 bases sitting between them. Germline V gene sequence: CDR1 SNHLY, CDR2 FYNNEI. In DNA form, the CDR3 reads TGTGCCAGCAGTGTCCCCGGAGGGGATGAAAAACTGTTTTTT. Its translation: CASSVPGGDEKLFF.

This rearrangement joins TRBV15 to TRBJ2-5; 12 bases align to TRBD2. The CDR3 totals 18 residues. Trimming removed 0 bases from V and 2 bases from J; junction bases left unmatched: 7. Germline CDR1 and CDR2: LNHNV and YYDKDF (reference sequence). The CDR3 DNA sequence: TGTGCCACCAGCAGAGATCCTAGCGGGGGGGCCGGACAAGAGACCCAGTACTTC. The encoded protein is CATSRDPSGGAGQETQYF. Looking up the rest from reference TRBV15 and TRBJ2-5 gives the full variable domain: DAMVIQNPRYQVTQFGKPVTLSCSQTLNHNVMYWYQQKSSQAPKLLFHYYDKDFNNEADTPDNFQSRRPNTSFCFLDIRSPGLGDTAMYLCATSRDPSGGAGQETQYFGPGTRLLVL.

This clone was counted once. V gene TRBV5-1 combines with J gene TRBJ2-2, with TRBD1 as a possible D gene (6 bases). Germline V lookup: CDR1 SGHRS, CDR2 YFSETQ. This CDR3 comprises 14 residues. V dropped 5 bases and J dropped 6 bases, with 14 bases sitting between them. CDR3 in DNA: TGCGCCAGCAGACCTCAGGGGAGCGCCGGGGAGCTGTTTTTT. As protein: CASRPQGSAGELFF. The full variable domain, rest sourced from reference TRBV5-1 and TRBJ2-2, is KAGVTQTPRYLIKTRGQQVTLSCSPISGHRSVSWYQQTPGQGLQFLFEYFSETQRNKGNFPGRFSGRQFSNSRSEMNVSTLELGDSALYLCASRPQGSAGELFFGEGSRLTVL.

The chain recombines TRBV6-4 with TRBJ1-5; tentative D call: TRBD1 (5 bases). The CDR3 has 15 residues. Germline CDR1 reads MRHNA; CDR2 reads SNTAGT. Trimming pared 5 bases from V and 0 bases from J, leaving 11 bases between. Written as DNA, the CDR3 is TGTGCCAGCAGTCCTGACAGTTTTAGCAATCAGCCCCAGCATTTT. Amino acid sequence: CASSPDSFSNQPQHF.

The J gene is TRBJ1-1, the V gene TRBV27, with D perhaps TRBD1 (6 bases). Germline CDR1 MNHEY, CDR2 SMNVEV (reference sequence). This CDR3 region has 14 residues. Trimming shortened V by 5 bases and J by 7 bases, and 17 bases separated the two germline ends. In DNA, the CDR3 is TGTGCCAGCAGTCGGCTTCAGGGGAAGTTTGAAGCTTTCTTT. It yields the protein CASSRLQGKFEAFF.

The chain uses TRBV18 and TRBJ2-5; 13 positions match TRBD2. In germline, CDR1 is KGHSH, CDR2 LQKENI. The V gene end was trimmed by 6 bases and the J gene end by 1 base; junction bases not matched to a gene: 5. The CDR3 is 16 residues long. In nucleotides, the CDR3 is TGTGCCAGCTCTCTGGGACTAGCGGGAACCCAAGAGACCCAGTACTTC. The encoded protein is CASSLGLAGTQETQYF. The entire variable domain, with the rest obtained from reference TRBV18 and TRBJ2-5, is as follows: NAGVMQNPRHLVRRRGQEARLRCSPMKGHSHVYWYRQLPEEGLKFMVYLQKENIIDESGMPKERFSAEFPKEGPSILRIQQVVRGDSAAYFCASSLGLAGTQETQYFGPGTRLLVL.

Only a few counts were recorded for this clone. The genes are TRBV9 and TRBJ2-2; D is ambiguous. The germline gives CDR1 SGDLS, CDR2 YYNGEE. The CDR3 contains 16 residues. V was clipped by 3 bases and J by 3 bases, with 15 bases between them. CDR3 in DNA: TGTGCCAGCAGCGCCCAAACAGCAATGCACACCGGGGAGCTGTTTTTT. Amino acid sequence: CASSAQTAMHTGELFF.

The CDR3 spells CASSAGLGLTEAFF. DNA of the CDR3: TGTGCCAGCAGCGCAGGGTTGGGGTTGACTGAAGCTTTCTTT. The chain uses TRBV11-2 and TRBJ1-1; a weak D match, TRBD1 (5 bases). The ends were cut back, 5 bases at V and 5 bases at J, with 15 bases in the middle. This CDR3 is 14 amino acids long. Germline V CDR1 and CDR2: SGHAT, FQNNGV.

The genes are TRBV10-2 and TRBJ2-5; TRBD2 matches 8 bases. The V and J ends lost 5 bases and 5 bases, in that order; junction bases with no gene match: 13. CDR1 and CDR2 from the germline V gene are WSHSY and SAAADI. This CDR3 has 16 amino acids. This chain's CDR3 is CASSNSGTSGGETQYF. The CDR3 nucleotides are TGCGCCAGCAGTAACTCCGGGACTAGTGGGGGCGAGACCCAGTACTTC.

Only a few counts were recorded for this clone. This rearrangement joins TRBV10-2 to TRBJ1-5; possible D gene TRBD1, 5 bases. Trimming removed 4 bases from V and 7 bases from J, with 14 bases in between. The CDR3 is made up of 14 amino acids. Germline CDR1 is WSHSY and CDR2 is SAAADI. DNA of the CDR3: TGCGCCAGCAGTGTTGAGGGAGGGGACCAGCCCCAGCATTTT. It specifies CASSVEGGDQPQHF.

This chain links TRBV5-6 with TRBJ1-5; D is perhaps TRBD1 (5 bases). The CDR3 is made up of 15 amino acids. V lost 5 bases and J lost 2, with 14 bases in between. Germline V gene lookup returns CDR1 SGHDT and CDR2 YYEEEE. The CDR3 spells CASRLWGVGNQPQHF. The CDR3 DNA follows: TGTGCCAGCAGGTTATGGGGGGTCGGCAATCAGCCCCAGCATTTT.

This sequence joins TRBV5-6 and TRBJ2-3; weak D call: TRBD2 (5 bases). CDR1 is SGHDT, CDR2 YYEEEE, per germline. Deletions cut 5 bases from V and 1 base from J, with 8 bases between. This CDR3 contains 13 residues. DNA of the CDR3: TGTGCCAGCAGAACGCGGGGCACAGATACGCAGTATTTT. It codes for CASRTRGTDTQYF.

The chain combines TRBV5-4 with TRBJ2-3; TRBD2 agrees at 9 bases. With V trimmed by 3 bases and J by 3 bases, 8 bases remained unmatched. This CDR3 is built from 16 residues. CDR1 and CDR2 (germline): SGHNT, YYREEE (reference sequence). The CDR3 DNA reads as TGTGCCAGCAGCTCTGTGATTAGCGGGAGTACAGATACGCAGTATTTT. It is translated as CASSSVISGSTDTQYF.

J is TRBJ2-3 and V is TRBV3-1 (or the pseudogene TRBV3-2); 11 bases are a match to TRBD2. Unmatched junction bases numbered 2, after V lost 4 bases and J lost 2 bases. The germline V gene encodes CDR1 LGHDT and CDR2 YNNKEL (reference sequence). The length of the CDR3 is 15 residues. CDR3 DNA: TGTGCCAGCAGCCTAGCGGGGGGGATCACAGATACGCAGTATTTT. It codes for CASSLAGGITDTQYF.

CDR3: CASRYGENIQYF. In DNA, the CDR3 is TGCGCCAGCAGATATGGAGAAAACATTCAGTACTTC. This chain joins TRBV10-2 and TRBJ2-4; the D is unclear. CDR1 is WSHSY, CDR2 SAAADI, per germline. The V and J ends lost 6 bases and 5 bases respectively, with 8 bases between them. The CDR3 contains 12 residues.